Below, 14 T cell receptor beta chains from the same sample are listed, as sequenced in a study of T cell repertoires in cytomegalovirus infection. TCRdb processed the reads anew with MiXCR; each CDR3 protein has one entry. The profile shows fewer than 900,000 distinct CDR3 sequences, roughly 28% of them singletons. These TCRs are of unknown antigen specificity. The material sequenced was cultured CD8+ T cells from PBMCs, taken from culture after CMV antigen stimulation. Every receptor here comes from a human donor in good health (CMV status not recorded). Some clones in this sample may be carry-over from other donors' samples.

The chain recombines TRBV12-3 or TRBV12-4 with TRBJ2-5, with a possible D match to TRBD2 (6 bases). CDR3 length equals 13 residues. V was trimmed by 7 bases and J by 7 bases, leaving 16 bases between them. CDR3 amino acids: CASTGGVRGTQYF. CDR3 DNA: TGTGCCAGCACCGGAGGGGTCCGGGGGACCCAGTACTTC.

The rearrangement joins TRBV10-2 to TRBJ1-2, with 11 bases identical to TRBD1. V was clipped by 8 bases and J by 8 bases; unmatched bases: 7. Germline V CDR1 and CDR2: WSHSY, SAAADI. This CDR3 comprises 13 residues. CDR3 sequence: CASGGQGVFGYTF. CDR3 sequence (DNA): TGCGCCAGCGGGGGACAGGGGGTCTTCGGCTACACCTTC.

The chain links TRBV6-2 or TRBV6-3 to TRBJ2-6, with TRBD1 matching 7 bases. The germline gives CDR1 MNHEY, CDR2 SVGEGT. V shed 5 bases, J shed 0 bases, and the junction held 13 bases outside the gene matches. CDR3 length equals 19 residues. DNA for the CDR3: TGTGCCAGCAGTCCTATCATCGGGACAGCACTCTCTGGGGCCAACGTCCTGACTTTC. It yields the protein CASSPIIGTALSGANVLTF.

This clonotype was picked up many times. CDR3 sequence reads: CASSLEDRYDEQYV. The CDR3 DNA sequence: TGTGCCAGCAGCTTAGAGGACCGGTACGACGAGCAGTACGTC. This chain uses TRBV7-6 with TRBJ2-7; no clear D. V lost 1 base and J lost 5, with 12 bases in between. This CDR3 has 14 residues. The germline V gene has CDR1 SGHVS and CDR2 FNYEAQ.

This chain connects TRBV2 to TRBJ1-6; TRBD1 aligns across 9 bases. Germline assignment: CDR1 SNHLY and CDR2 FYNNEI. V lost 6 bases and J lost 12; bases outside the gene matches: 9. This CDR3 has 14 amino acids. The CDR3, as DNA: TGTGCCAGCAGGAACGGACAGGGGTTTGGACCCCTCCACTTT. Encoded protein: CASRNGQGFGPLHF.

This chain joins TRBV28 and TRBJ2-1; 9 nucleotides agree with TRBD1. CDR1 MDHEN and CDR2 SYDVKM come from the germline V gene. The CDR3 length is 14 residues. The ends lost 10 bases at V and 3 bases at J; junction bases unmatched: 7. CDR3: CATLGQGFYNEQFF. The DNA of the CDR3 is TGTGCCACCTTGGGACAGGGTTTCTACAATGAGCAGTTCTTC.

V gene TRBV19 combines with J gene TRBJ2-5; D gene ambiguous. V was cut by 1 base and J by 3 bases, with 12 bases left in between. Germline loops: CDR1 LNHDA, CDR2 SQIVND (reference sequence). The CDR3 has 15 residues. CDR3 in amino acids: CASSIGYGRKETQYF. The CDR3 region has the DNA TGTGCCAGTAGTATAGGGTACGGTAGAAAAGAGACCCAGTACTTC.

This clonotype showed up just once. V is TRBV2 and J is TRBJ2-1; D may correspond to TRBD1 or TRBD2 (5 bases each). In germline, CDR1 is SNHLY, CDR2 FYNNEI. Deletions cut 7 bases from V and 5 bases from J, with 15 bases between. The CDR3 loop spans 14 amino acids. CDR3: CASTFPGPNNEQFF. The CDR3, as DNA: TGTGCCAGCACCTTTCCGGGACCAAACAATGAGCAGTTCTTC.

This clonotype has ten or more counts. The chain links TRBV11-2 to TRBJ2-7; 7 bases fit TRBD1. With V trimmed by 1 base and J by 7 bases, 16 bases remained unmatched. This CDR3 contains 17 residues. Germline CDR1 reads SGHAT; CDR2 reads FQNNGV. The CDR3 DNA sequence: TGTGCCAGCAGCTTAGTACCTTTTGGACCCACAGGGGAGGAGCAGTACGTC. Translated, it gives CASSLVPFGPTGEEQYV.

A few counts support this clonotype. The V and J genes are TRBV7-9 and TRBJ2-4; 12 bases are shared with TRBD2. V was clipped by 6 bases and J by 6 bases; unmatched bases: 6. The CDR3 loop spans 15 amino acids. Germline CDR1 SEHNR, CDR2 FQNEAQ (reference sequence). The CDR3 DNA sequence: TGTGCCAGCAGTCCGACTAGCGGGGGAACAAACATTCAGTACTTC. Protein sequence: CASSPTSGGTNIQYF. The full variable domain, with the rest looked up from reference TRBV7-9 and TRBJ2-4, is DTGVSQNPRHKITKRGQNVTFRCDPISEHNRLYWYRQTLGQGPEFLTYFQNEAQLEKSRLLSDRFSAERPKGSFSTLEIQRTEQGDSAMYLCASSPTSGGTNIQYFGAGTRLSVL.

The chain employs TRBV7-6 and TRBJ1-3; unclear D gene. Deletions cut 5 bases from V and 8 bases from J, with 13 bases between. Germline lookup yields CDR1 SGHVS and CDR2 FNYEAQ. This CDR3 contains 13 residues. For the CDR3, the DNA is TGTGCCAGCAGCACCGGGCCCCCGGACACCATATATTTT. Translating gives CASSTGPPDTIYF.

This clonotype has a handful of counts. CDR3 sequence reads: CSAPDRWEGYTF. The CDR3 DNA sequence: TGCAGTGCTCCGGACAGGTGGGAGGGCTACACCTTC. The rearrangement links TRBV20-1 to TRBJ1-2; TRBD1 matches 7 bases. J lost 8 bases, V lost 5 bases, and 8 bases had no gene match. This CDR3 has 12 amino acids. Germline values: CDR1 DFQATT, CDR2 SNEGSKA (reference sequence).

The chain carries TRBV12-3 or TRBV12-4 and TRBJ2-1, with TRBD1 matching over 7 bases. V lost 1 base to trimming and J lost 13 bases; unmatched junction nucleotides: 7. This CDR3 is 13 amino acids long. As DNA, the CDR3 is TGTGCCAGCAGTTTAGATTATGGGACAGTCCAGTTCTTC. It is translated as CASSLDYGTVQFF.

In this sample, this clonotype turned up a few times. CDR3 nucleotides: TGTGCCACCAGCCCCCAGGGCGGTTCACCCCTCCACTTT. Protein product: CATSPQGGSPLHF. The rearrangement uses TRBV15 and TRBJ1-6; D may be TRBD1 (5 bases). V lost 5 bases to trimming and J lost 9 bases, with 11 bases between them. CDR3 size: 13 residues. Germline V CDR1 and CDR2: LNHNV, YYDKDF (reference sequence).